This T cell receptor beta chain is from a study of blood T cell repertoires in COVID-19. Study overall: The United States, Italy and Spain were the sources of the acute and convalescent COVID-19 samples.

The CDR3 runs to 15 residues. Germline V gives CDR1 LGHNA, CDR2 YNFKEQ. Trimming stripped 1 base from V and 2 bases from J, with 11 bases between. Libraries were prepared by immunoSEQ multiplex PCR; TCRdb keeps only in-frame clonotypes and omits some of them. The table includes about 370,000 clones, under 90% detected once. The TCR originated in a woman in her twenties or thirties who had recovered from COVID-19. Sequencing was performed on PBMCs or T cells enriched from blood (not recorded which). The V and J genes are TRBV4-2 and TRBJ1-2; no definite D call. CDR3 loop: CASSQGRQVNYGYTF. The CDR3 DNA reads TGTGCCAGCAGCCAAGGCCGCCAGGTCAACTATGGCTACACCTTC.